Listed below are T cell receptor beta chains from one sample, sequenced in a study of blood T cells in healthy people across ages. TCRdb analysed the 5' RACE reads with MiXCR anew, one entry per CDR3 protein. Here the sample spans 1.5 million or so distinct CDR3 sequences, approximately 42% being singletons. Sequenced input: blood. The source is a woman younger than 30 in good health. Both conserved end residues are trimmed from each CDR3. Fields, in order: J gene, V gene, CDR3 protein.

J: TRBJ1-2; V: TRBV4-1; CDR3: ASSPSTHLGEGYT
J: TRBJ1-1; V: TRBV28; CDR3: ASRPRTGTQAF
J: TRBJ1-2; V: TRBV30; CDR3: AWGAGIYGYT
J: TRBJ2-3; V: TRBV20-1; CDR3: SARGPLWSTDTQY
J: TRBJ2-1; V: TRBV4-1; CDR3: ASRTGGPSSYNEQF
J: TRBJ2-7; V: TRBV28; CDR3: ASRDGHSYEQY
J: TRBJ1-2; V: TRBV2; CDR3: ASRGRTGDFGYT
J: TRBJ2-3; V: TRBV4-1; CDR3: ASSPSRIASGERTQY
J: TRBJ2-3; V: TRBV6-5; CDR3: ASSYGDRRPGTQY
J: TRBJ2-1; V: TRBV10-3; CDR3: ATQVVLTSYNEQF
J: TRBJ1-2; V: TRBV20-1; CDR3: SATHSGTAQQKYGYT
J: TRBJ2-7; V: TRBV7-9; CDR3: ASSTPPYEQY
J: TRBJ1-6; V: TRBV28; CDR3: ASRSTDFSYNSPLH
J: TRBJ1-2; V: TRBV10-2; CDR3: ASSEWGRGYT
J: TRBJ2-1; V: TRBV11-2; CDR3: ASNPFTDTSYNEQF
J: TRBJ2-1; V: TRBV7-2; CDR3: ASSLGLAGGQGEQF
J: TRBJ2-7; V: TRBV10-1; CDR3: ASSFTSGNYNEQY
J: TRBJ1-4; V: TRBV20-1; CDR3: SAAGANEKLF
J: TRBJ1-6; V: TRBV4-1; CDR3: ASSQGRQGGSYNSPLH
J: TRBJ1-2; V: TRBV6-1; CDR3: ASSTTGLYGYT
J: .; V: TRBV15; CDR3: ATSTPGGYNEQY
J: TRBJ2-1; V: TRBV5-1; CDR3: ASSGTSNNEQF
J: TRBJ2-1; V: TRBV4-1; CDR3: ASSQDGPRDEQF
J: TRBJ2-7; V: TRBV18; CDR3: VSSRRTSGVPYEQY
J: TRBJ2-1; V: TRBV12-3/TRBV12-4; CDR3: ASRIRHEQF
J: TRBJ2-3; V: TRBV9; CDR3: VSSATSGIADTQY
J: TRBJ1-1; V: TRBV6-5; CDR3: ASSYVAGGNTEAF
J: .; V: TRBV20-1; CDR3: SAALQGSSYNEQY
J: TRBJ1-2; V: TRBV5-8; CDR3: ASSLGAGWNYGYT
J: TRBJ2-7; V: TRBV5-1; CDR3: ASSSAGGPNYEQY
J: TRBJ2-2; V: TRBV15; CDR3: ATSRDLGTGVTGELF
J: TRBJ2-7; V: TRBV5-1; CDR3: ASSLEGGNEQY
J: TRBJ2-3; V: TRBV30; CDR3: AGTRVDTQY